The rows below give T cell receptor beta chains drawn from one sample of a study of PD-L1 blockade in urothelial cancer. Sequencing used immunoSEQ multiplex PCR; TCRdb keeps in-frame clones, though not all of them. The sample holds 45,000 to 55,000 clones, 79% seen once. The material was PBMCs, obtained around atezolizumab (anti-PD-L1) treatment. The receptors shown here come from a man in his 70s with urothelial cancer. The CDR3 runs from the conserved cysteine through the conserved F or W.

>TRBV6-1
CASSEALAGGYNEQFF
>TRBV4-1
CASSQDQRGAEKLFF
>TRBV5-4
CASSRGYGYEQYF
>TRBV7-9
CASSSTGQGNEKLFF
>TRBV19
CASSMLMGQVTEAFF
>TRBV10-1
CASRGQGLNEQFF
>TRBV19
CASSWDRSSYEQYF
>TRBV25-1
CASSEFRLGEGAQETQYF
>TRBV19
CASSRGGYGELFF
>TRBV18
CASSPPGTSGSYEQYF
>TRBV30
CACHRGPTNEKLFF
>TRBV6-5
CASQDQETQYF
>TRBV6-6
CASSNRLAANTGELFF
>TRBV11-2
CASSLPPQGDYGYTF
>TRBV28
CASSTRGSNQPQHF
>TRBV2
CASSGDSHLYGYTF
>TRBV19
CASSKTGGTDTQYF
>TRBV5-1
CASSLTSGQSDTQYF
>TRBV10-3
CAISGGDSGQGGNQPQHF
>TRBV5-1
CASSPGTSGSDADTQYF
>TRBV28
CASIQGEGDQPQHF
>TRBV30
CAWSVLGLAGADTQYF
>TRBV30
CAWSTGQAGEKLFF
>TRBV5-6
CASSFGTGQHEQYF
>TRBV2
CASSPRTSGYEQYF
>TRBV11-1
CASSTSGNRNEQFF
>TRBV20-1
CSASRYEQYF
>TRBV10-1
CASSNRATGNTIYF
>TRBV5-1
CASSFFSGRRGEQYF
>TRBV28
CASSSRFRTGTTYTF
>TRBV2
CASSAGQLNQPQHF
>TRBV5-4
CASSLGTGGRAEAFF
>TRBV7-6
CASSILAGAYNEQFF
>TRBV6-5
CASSYELPNTGELFF
>TRBV5-1
CASRNQGEQYF
>TRBV19
CASVGQPNTEAFF
>TRBV6-5
CASSQRDSIYEQYF
>TRBV9
CARSGNEQFF
>TRBV4-2
CASSQDQPGHGLSDGYTF
>TRBV29-1
CRAQSGNEQFF
>TRBV5-1
CASSLRLAGGNFPSTSSTDTQYF
>TRBV2
CASSEGDRVGEKLFF